These 4 T cell receptor beta chains came from one sample sequenced in a study of shared clonotypes between healthy human individuals. TCRdb's table, derived via immunoSEQ multiplex PCR, lists solely in-frame clones and lacks some. The sample comprises some 1,100,000 clones, roughly 74% of which are singletons, and around 0.47% rests with the top ten. The sequenced sample consisted of memory CD4+ T cells from PBMCs. Regarding subset: CD45RA-negative fraction. The receptors originated from a man younger than 35 in good health. Some clones in this sample may be carry-over from other donors' samples.

The CDR3 loop reads CASSLSEGSGYTF. DNA for the CDR3: TGTGCCAGCAGCTTAAGTGAGGGGTCTGGCTACACCTTC. This sequence joins TRBV11-2 and TRBJ1-2, with D maybe TRBD1 (5 bases). Looked up from germline, CDR1 is SGHAT and CDR2 is FQNNGV. V lost 2 bases and J lost 7, with 11 bases in between. There are 13 residues in the CDR3.

The chain joins TRBV5-1 to TRBJ1-2; 7 nucleotides agree with TRBD1. The CDR3 consists of 14 residues. The germline CDR1 and CDR2 sequences are SGHRS and YFSETQ. Unmatched junction bases numbered 7, after V lost 4 bases and J lost 4 bases. CDR3 loop: CASSRTGEGYGYTF. The DNA of the CDR3 is TGCGCCAGCAGCCGTACAGGGGAGGGCTATGGCTACACCTTC.

This clone was counted between two and nine times. This sequence joins TRBV28 and TRBJ1-1; possible D gene TRBD1, 5 bases. Germline assignment: CDR1 MDHEN and CDR2 SYDVKM. The CDR3 contains 15 residues. With 4 bases removed from V and 5 bases from J, the gap between germline ends came to 17 bases. The CDR3 reads CASSSPTGGATEAFF. In DNA, the CDR3 is TGTGCCAGCAGTTCACCAACAGGTGGGGCGACTGAAGCTTTCTTT.

The sample holds a few counts of this clone. The rearrangement uses TRBV29-1 and TRBJ1-1, with TRBD1 matching over 7 bases. This CDR3 region has 13 residues. The V and J ends lost 6 bases and 0 bases, in that order; junction bases with no gene match: 4. Germline lookup yields CDR1 SQVTM and CDR2 ANQGSEA. CDR3 DNA: TGCAGCGTCCGACAGGGTATGAACACTGAAGCTTTCTTT. Translating it yields CSVRQGMNTEAFF.